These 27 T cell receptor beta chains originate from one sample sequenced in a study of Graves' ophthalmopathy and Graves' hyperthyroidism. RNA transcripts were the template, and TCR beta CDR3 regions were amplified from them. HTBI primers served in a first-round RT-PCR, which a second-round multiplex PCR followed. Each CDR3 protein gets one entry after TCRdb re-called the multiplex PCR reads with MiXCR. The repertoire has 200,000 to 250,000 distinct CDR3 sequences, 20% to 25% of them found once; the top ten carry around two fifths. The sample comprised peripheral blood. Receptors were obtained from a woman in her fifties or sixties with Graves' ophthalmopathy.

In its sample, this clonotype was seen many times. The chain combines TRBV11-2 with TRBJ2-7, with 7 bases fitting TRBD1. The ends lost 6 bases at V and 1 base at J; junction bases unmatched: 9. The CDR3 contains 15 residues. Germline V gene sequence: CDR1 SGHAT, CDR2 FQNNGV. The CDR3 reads CASSLEVTGSYEQYF. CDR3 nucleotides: TGTGCCAGCAGTCTAGAGGTGACAGGGTCCTACGAGCAGTACTTC.

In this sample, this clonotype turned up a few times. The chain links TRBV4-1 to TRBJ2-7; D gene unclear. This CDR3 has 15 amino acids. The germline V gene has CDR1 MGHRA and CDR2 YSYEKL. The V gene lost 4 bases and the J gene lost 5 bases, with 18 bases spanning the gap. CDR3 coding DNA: TGCGCCAGCAGCCTCCTTCCGAGGACCCCTAACGAGCAGTACTTC. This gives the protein CASSLLPRTPNEQYF.

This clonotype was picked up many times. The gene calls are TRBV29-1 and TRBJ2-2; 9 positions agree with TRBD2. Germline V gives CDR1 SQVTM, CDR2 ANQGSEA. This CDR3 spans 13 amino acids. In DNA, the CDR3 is TGCAGGAGCGGGAGGTCCCTGGCCGGGGAGCTGTTTTTT. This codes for CRSGRSLAGELFF.

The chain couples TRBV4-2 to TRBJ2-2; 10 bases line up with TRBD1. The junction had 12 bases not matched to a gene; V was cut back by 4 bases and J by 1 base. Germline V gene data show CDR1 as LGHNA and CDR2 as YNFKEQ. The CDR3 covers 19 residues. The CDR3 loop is CASSPSTGGLDLNTGELFF. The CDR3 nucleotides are TGTGCCAGCAGCCCCTCGACAGGGGGCCTAGATCTGAACACCGGGGAGCTGTTTTTT.

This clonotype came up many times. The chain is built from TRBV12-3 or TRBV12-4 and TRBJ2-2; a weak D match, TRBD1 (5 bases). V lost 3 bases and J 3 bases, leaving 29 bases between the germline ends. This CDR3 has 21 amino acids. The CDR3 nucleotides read TGTGCCAGCAGTTTGAGGCTGCGGCTGTTAGGGCTAGGGGATGACACCGGGGAGCTGTTTTTT. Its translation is CASSLRLRLLGLGDDTGELFF.

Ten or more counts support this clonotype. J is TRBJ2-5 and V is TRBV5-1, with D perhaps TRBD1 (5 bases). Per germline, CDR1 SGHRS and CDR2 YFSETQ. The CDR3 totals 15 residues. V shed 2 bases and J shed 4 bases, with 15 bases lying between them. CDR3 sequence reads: CASSLPGKAGETQYF. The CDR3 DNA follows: TGCGCCAGCAGCTTACCAGGGAAGGCCGGAGAGACCCAGTACTTC.

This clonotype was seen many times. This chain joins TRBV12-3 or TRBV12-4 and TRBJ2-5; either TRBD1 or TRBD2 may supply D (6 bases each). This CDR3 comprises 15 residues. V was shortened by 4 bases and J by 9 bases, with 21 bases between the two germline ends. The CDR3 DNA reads TGTGCCAGCAGTTCCTATTCCCGGGGGTCAGGGGCCCAGTACTTC. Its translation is CASSSYSRGSGAQYF.

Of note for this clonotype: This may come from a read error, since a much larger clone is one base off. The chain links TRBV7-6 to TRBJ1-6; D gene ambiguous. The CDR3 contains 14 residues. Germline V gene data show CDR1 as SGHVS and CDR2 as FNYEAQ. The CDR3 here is CAISFSLGHSPLHF. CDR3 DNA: TGTGCCATCAGCTTCAGCCTTGGGCATTCACCCCTCCACTTT.

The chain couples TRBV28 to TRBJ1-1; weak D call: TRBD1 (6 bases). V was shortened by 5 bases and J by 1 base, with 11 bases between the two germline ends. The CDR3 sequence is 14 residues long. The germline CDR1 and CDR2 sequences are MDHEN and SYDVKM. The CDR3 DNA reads TGTGCCAGCAGTAGACCGGACAGGAACACTGAAGCTTTCTTT. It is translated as CASSRPDRNTEAFF.

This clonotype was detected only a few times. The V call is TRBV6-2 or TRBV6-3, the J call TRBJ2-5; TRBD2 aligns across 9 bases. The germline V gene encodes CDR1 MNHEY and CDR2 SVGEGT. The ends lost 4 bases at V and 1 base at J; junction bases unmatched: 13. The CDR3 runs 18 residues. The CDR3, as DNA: TGTGCCAGCAGTTGGAACGCGGGAGGGCCCGATGCCCAAGAGACCCAGTACTTC. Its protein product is CASSWNAGGPDAQETQYF.

The CDR3 is CASSSSRGAYEQYF. The CDR3, as DNA: TGTGCCAGCAGCTCCTCAAGGGGGGCCTACGAGCAGTACTTC. The rearrangement joins TRBV7-2 to TRBJ2-7, with D possibly being TRBD1 or TRBD2 (6 bases each). The V end was cut by 4 bases, the J end by 2 bases, with 12 bases between. This CDR3 comprises 14 residues. Per the germline V gene, CDR1 is SGHTA and CDR2 is FQGNSA.

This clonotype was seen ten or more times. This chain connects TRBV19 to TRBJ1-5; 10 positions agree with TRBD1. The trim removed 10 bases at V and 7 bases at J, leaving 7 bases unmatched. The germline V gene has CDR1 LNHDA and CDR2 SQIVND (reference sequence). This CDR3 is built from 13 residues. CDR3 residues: CATDRGREQPQHF. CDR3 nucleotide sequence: TGTGCCACTGACAGGGGGCGCGAACAGCCCCAGCATTTT.

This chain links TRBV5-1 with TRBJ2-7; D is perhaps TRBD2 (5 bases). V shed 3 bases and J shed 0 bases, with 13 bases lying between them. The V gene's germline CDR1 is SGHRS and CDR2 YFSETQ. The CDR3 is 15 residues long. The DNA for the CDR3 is TGCGCCAGCAGCTCAGGAGGACTGAGCTCCTACGAGCAGTACTTC. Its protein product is CASSSGGLSSYEQYF.

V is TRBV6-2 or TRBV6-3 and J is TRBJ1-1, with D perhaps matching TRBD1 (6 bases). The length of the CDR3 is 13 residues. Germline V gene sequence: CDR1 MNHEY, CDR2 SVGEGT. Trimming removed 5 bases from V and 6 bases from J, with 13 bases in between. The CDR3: CASSQTGTPEAFF. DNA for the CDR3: TGTGCCAGCAGTCAAACCGGGACACCTGAAGCTTTCTTT.

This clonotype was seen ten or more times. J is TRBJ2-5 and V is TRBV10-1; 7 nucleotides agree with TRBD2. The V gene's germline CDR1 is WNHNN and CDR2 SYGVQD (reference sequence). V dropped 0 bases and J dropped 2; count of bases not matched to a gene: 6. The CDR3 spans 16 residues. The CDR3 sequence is CASSESRGSGQETQYF. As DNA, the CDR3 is TGCGCCAGCAGTGAGTCTCGTGGTAGCGGGCAAGAGACCCAGTACTTC.

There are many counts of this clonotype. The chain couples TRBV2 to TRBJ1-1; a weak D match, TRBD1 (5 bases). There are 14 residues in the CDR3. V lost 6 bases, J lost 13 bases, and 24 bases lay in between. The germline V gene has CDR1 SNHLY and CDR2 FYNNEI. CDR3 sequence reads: CASSPGLGQAACFF. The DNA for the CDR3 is TGTGCCAGCAGCCCAGGGTTGGGGCAGGCGGCGTGTTTCTTT.

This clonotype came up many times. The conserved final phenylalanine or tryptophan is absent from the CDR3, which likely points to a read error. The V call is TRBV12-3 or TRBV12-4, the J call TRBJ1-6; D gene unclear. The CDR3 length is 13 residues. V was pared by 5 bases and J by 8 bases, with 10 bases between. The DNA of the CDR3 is TGTGCCAGCAGTCACAAGAGTGATTCACCCCTCCACCTT. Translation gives CASSHKSDSPLHL.

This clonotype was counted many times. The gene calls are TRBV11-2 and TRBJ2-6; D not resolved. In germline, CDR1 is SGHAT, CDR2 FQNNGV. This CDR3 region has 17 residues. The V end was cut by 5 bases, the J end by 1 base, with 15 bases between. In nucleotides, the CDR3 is TGTGCCAGCAGCAAACAGACACCTGTTTCTGGGGCCAACGTCCTGACTTTC. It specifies CASSKQTPVSGANVLTF.

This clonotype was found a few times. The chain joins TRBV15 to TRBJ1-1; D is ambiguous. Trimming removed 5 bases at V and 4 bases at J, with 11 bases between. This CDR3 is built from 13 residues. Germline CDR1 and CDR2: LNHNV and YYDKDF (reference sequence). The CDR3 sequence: CATSVAGVTEAFF. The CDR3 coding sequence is TGTGCCACCAGCGTAGCGGGAGTCACTGAAGCTTTCTTT. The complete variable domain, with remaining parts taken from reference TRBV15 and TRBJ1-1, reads DAMVIQNPRYQVTQFGKPVTLSCSQTLNHNVMYWYQQKSSQAPKLLFHYYDKDFNNEADTPDNFQSRRPNTSFCFLDIRSPGLGDTAMYLCATSVAGVTEAFFGQGTRLTVV.

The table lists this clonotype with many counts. The CDR3 region is CATNTPHGGTGELFF. CDR3 DNA sequence: TGTGCCACCAACACCCCCCACGGGGGCACCGGGGAGCTGTTTTTT. The rearrangement uses TRBV6-5 and TRBJ2-2; the D gene is possibly TRBD2 (6 bases). The CDR3 length is 15 residues. V lost 10 bases and J lost 4, with 19 bases in between. The germline V gene encodes CDR1 MNHEY and CDR2 SVGAGI.

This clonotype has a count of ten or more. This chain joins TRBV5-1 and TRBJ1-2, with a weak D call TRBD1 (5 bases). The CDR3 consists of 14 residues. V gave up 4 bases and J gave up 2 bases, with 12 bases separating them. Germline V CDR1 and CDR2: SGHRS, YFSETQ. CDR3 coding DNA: TGCGCCAGCAGCCCCCAGGGTGGCAACTATGGCTACACCTTC. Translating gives CASSPQGGNYGYTF.

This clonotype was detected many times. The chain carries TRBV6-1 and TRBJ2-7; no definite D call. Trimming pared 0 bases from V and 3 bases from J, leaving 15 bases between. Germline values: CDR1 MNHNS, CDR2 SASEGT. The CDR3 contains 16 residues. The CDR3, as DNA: TGTGCCAGCAGTGAAGCGAGAGGTACCATGGGCTACGAGCAGTACTTC. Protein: CASSEARGTMGYEQYF.

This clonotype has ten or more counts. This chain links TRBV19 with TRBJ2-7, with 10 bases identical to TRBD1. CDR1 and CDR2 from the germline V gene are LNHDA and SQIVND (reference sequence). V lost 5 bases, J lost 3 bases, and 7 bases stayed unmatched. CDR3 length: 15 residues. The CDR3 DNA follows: TGTGCCAGTAGTCCCGGGACAGGGGTCCGCTACGAGCAGTACTTC. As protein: CASSPGTGVRYEQYF.

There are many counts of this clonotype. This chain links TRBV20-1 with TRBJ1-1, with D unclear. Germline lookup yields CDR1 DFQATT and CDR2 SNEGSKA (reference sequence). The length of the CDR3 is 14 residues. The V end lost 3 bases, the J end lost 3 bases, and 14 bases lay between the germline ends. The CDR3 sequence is CSARQAGGDTEAFF. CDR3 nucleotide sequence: TGCAGTGCTAGGCAGGCGGGCGGGGACACTGAAGCTTTCTTT.

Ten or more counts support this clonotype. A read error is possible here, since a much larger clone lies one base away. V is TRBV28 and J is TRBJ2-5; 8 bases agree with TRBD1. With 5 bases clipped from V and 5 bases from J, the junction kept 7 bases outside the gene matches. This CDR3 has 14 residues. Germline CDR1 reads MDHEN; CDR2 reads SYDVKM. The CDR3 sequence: CASSRTGLRETQYF. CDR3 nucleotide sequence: TGTGCCAGCAGTCGGACAGGGTTGCGGGAGACCCAGTACTTC.

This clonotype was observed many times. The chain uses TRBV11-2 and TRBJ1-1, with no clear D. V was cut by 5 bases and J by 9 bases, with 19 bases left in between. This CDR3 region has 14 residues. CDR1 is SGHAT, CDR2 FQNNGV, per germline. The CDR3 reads CASSRAQAGLKAFF. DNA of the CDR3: TGTGCCAGCAGCAGGGCCCAGGCGGGGTTAAAAGCTTTCTTT.

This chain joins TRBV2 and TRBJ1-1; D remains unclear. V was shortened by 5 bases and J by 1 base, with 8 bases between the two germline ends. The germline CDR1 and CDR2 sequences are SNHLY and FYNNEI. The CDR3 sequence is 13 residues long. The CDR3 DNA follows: TGTGCCAGCAGTAAAACGGAGAACACTGAAGCTTTCTTT. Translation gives CASSKTENTEAFF.